This T cell receptor (beta chain) was retrieved from a study of blood T cell repertoires in COVID-19 (dated by TCRdb to about 2020). Background for the entire study: The collaborator samples originated in the United States, Italy and Spain and spanned the acute and convalescent phases of COVID-19. The repertoires were made available in a free public database intended to serve as a resource for research on the immune response to SARS-CoV-2. HLA class I and class II types, where available, came from metadata supplied by the sample provider rather than from assay-based typing. The material from the prospective study consisted of cDNA or gDNA derived from T cells, B-cell-depleted T cells, or PBMCs. The dataset comprised deeply sampled blood TCRbeta repertoires from subjects exposed to, actively infected with, or recovered from COVID-19. The sample metadata nearly always contained a de-identified subject ID, COVID-19 status, age in years and sex. Samples came from the ongoing ImmuneRACE study (first 160 participants) plus 1,254 subjects from 6 global collaborators.

Broad study findings and their caveats: How much clinical and demographic metadata was included differed by source and by participant, and the metadata was provided uncurated.

Including the terminal cysteine and phenylalanine, the CDR3 comprises 16 residues. Only CDR3 DNA is held: 48 bases, read in frame from base 1. At the junction V is shortened by 2 bases and J by 4 bases; bases outside the gene matches: 6. Based on the germline V gene, the CDR1 and CDR2 sequences are MNHEY and SVGAGI. Whole blood was collected in K2EDTA tubes by collaborating institutions according to the institutions' own protocols. Collaborator samples were shipped for TCRbeta analysis as frozen whole blood, isolated PBMCs, or DNA extracted from either sample type. A few counts support this clone. Which antigen it targets is not known. The sample holds no much larger clone one base away, and base qualities are not on file. TCRbeta CDR3 regions were amplified from genomic DNA using the immunoSEQ Assay, a bias-controlled multiplex PCR. On the authors' methods: The number of nucleated cells in each sample was estimated by amplification of reference gene primers within the assay. To quantify the absolute abundance of each unique TCRbeta CDR3 rearrangement, sequence reads were collapsed and filtered. For each sample, productive Simpson clonality was calculated as the square root of Simpson's diversity index across productive rearrangements. Sourced from immuneACCESS, this table was stored by TCRdb with only in-frame sequences that have V and J called. A share of the clones is absent; for the studies checked, an unresolved V gene accounts for under half, and the remainder has no known explanation. D and trimming were read from the DNA, whereas the V and J calls and clone size are those reported in that table. In all, the sample holds under 150,000 clones, and roughly 81% of those were seen once. Around 3.4% of the sample comes from the top ten.

The chain is encoded by TRBV6-5 joined to TRBJ1-2, and 11 junction bases match TRBD1. Sequencing input: peripheral blood. The clonotype originates from a man aged 35-49 years with acute or convalescent COVID-19. The sequenced DNA is TGTGCCAGCAGTTACACGAGGACAGGGGGCGGCTATGGCTACACCTTC. It is translated as CASSYTRTGGGYGYTF.